Each of the 7 T cell receptor beta chains below was sequenced from the same sample in a study of blood T cell repertoires in COVID-19. TCRdb's table, derived via immunoSEQ multiplex PCR, lists solely in-frame clones and lacks some. The sample contains under 300,000 clones, approximately 85% of which appear only once. Sample: PBMCs or T cells enriched from blood (not recorded which). The receptors here all came from a woman in her 50s who had recovered from COVID-19.

The V call is TRBV30, the J call TRBJ2-7; perhaps TRBD1 as D (5 bases). Germline loops: CDR1 GTSNPN, CDR2 SVGIG (reference sequence). Trimming left V 3 bases short and J 6 bases short, with 12 bases between. There are 12 residues in the CDR3. CDR3 sequence: CAWSAGRSEQYF. As DNA, the CDR3 is TGTGCCTGGAGCGCAGGGCGTAGCGAGCAGTACTTC.

The chain carries TRBV19 and TRBJ1-2; TRBD1 matches at 9 bases. Germline V gene lookup returns CDR1 LNHDA and CDR2 SQIVND (reference sequence). The ends lost 5 bases at V and 8 bases at J; junction bases unmatched: 9. This CDR3 is 14 amino acids long. DNA for the CDR3: TGTGCCAGTAGTTTAACAGGGGGCGCTTACGGCTACACCTTC. Translation gives CASSLTGGAYGYTF.

In its sample, this clone was seen a few times. This rearrangement joins TRBV19 to TRBJ1-5, with 10 bases fitting TRBD1. This CDR3 spans 19 amino acids. The trim removed 5 bases at V and 0 bases at J, leaving 13 bases unmatched. The germline gives CDR1 LNHDA, CDR2 SQIVND (reference sequence). The CDR3 protein is CASSLRQGATDISNQPQHF. CDR3 sequence (DNA): TGTGCCAGTAGTCTCCGACAGGGGGCGACCGATATTAGCAATCAGCCCCAGCATTTT. The whole variable domain, filled in from reference TRBV19 and TRBJ1-5, reads DGGITQSPKYLFRKEGQNVTLSCEQNLNHDAMYWYRQDPGQGLRLIYYSQIVNDFQKGDIAEGYSVSREKKESFPLTVTSAQKNPTAFYLCASSLRQGATDISNQPQHFGDGTRLSIL.

The genes are TRBV6-1 and TRBJ2-1; D is unclear. Germline V gene sequence: CDR1 MNHNS, CDR2 SASEGT. Trimming removed 1 base from V and 1 base from J, with 8 bases in between. CDR3 length: 15 amino acids. CDR3 DNA: TGTGCCAGCAGTGAAGTAACAGAGTCCTACAATGAGCAGTTCTTC. Protein: CASSEVTESYNEQFF.

In nucleotides, the CDR3 is TGTGCCAGCAGCCAGGGGCTAGCGGACACCGGGGAGCTGTTTTTT. It codes for CASSQGLADTGELFF. This chain links TRBV7-6 with TRBJ2-2, with D tentatively TRBD2 (7 bases). V gave up 5 bases and J gave up 3 bases, with 13 bases separating them. The CDR3 runs to 15 residues. Germline values: CDR1 SGHVS, CDR2 FNYEAQ.

The chain links TRBV12-5 to TRBJ2-1; D possibly corresponds to TRBD2 (5 bases). The CDR3 totals 11 residues. Germline V lookup: CDR1 LGHNT, CDR2 FRNRAP. Deletions cut 8 bases from V and 9 bases from J, with 11 bases between. The CDR3 here is CASSSRGEQFF. CDR3 DNA: TGTGCTAGTAGCAGCCGGGGTGAGCAGTTCTTC.

V and J are TRBV2 and TRBJ1-1; the match to TRBD1 covers 7 bases. The V gene end was trimmed by 6 bases and the J gene end by 0 bases; junction bases not matched to a gene: 4. The CDR3 is made up of 14 amino acids. Looked up from germline, CDR1 is SNHLY and CDR2 is FYNNEI. The chain's CDR3 is CASRPQGLNTEAFF. DNA of the CDR3: TGTGCCAGCAGACCACAGGGGTTGAACACTGAAGCTTTCTTT.